The 15 T cell receptor beta chains presented below share a single source sample, sequenced in a study of CD8 T cells in Susac syndrome. An amount of RNA that ranged from about 0.45 to 1 ug was reverse transcribed with random hexamers. TCRdb re-analysed the immunoSEQ multiplex PCR reads in MiXCR, keeping a single row per CDR3 protein. Here the sample spans 200,000 to 250,000 distinct CDR3 sequences, 95% being singletons. Sequenced material: CD4+ T cells from PBMCs. The receptors derive from a human donor with multiple sclerosis.

This chain links TRBV29-1 with TRBJ1-2; D call uncertain. This CDR3 comprises 10 residues. From germline, CDR1 is SQVTM and CDR2 ANQGSEA. Between the trimmed V and J ends, which lost 7 bases and 7 bases, there was a span of 10 bases. CDR3 amino acids: CSAEAFGYTF. The CDR3 DNA reads TGCAGCGCCGAGGCCTTTGGCTACACCTTC.

The rearrangement links TRBV5-6 to TRBJ1-5; D is ambiguous. The germline gives CDR1 SGHDT, CDR2 YYEEEE. V was shortened by 3 bases and J by 2 bases, with 9 bases between the two germline ends. The CDR3 runs 14 residues. CDR3: CASSSPTGNQPQHF. The CDR3 DNA reads TGTGCCAGCAGCTCACCCACGGGCAATCAGCCCCAGCATTTT.

J is TRBJ1-1 and V is TRBV18; 8 bases are a match to TRBD1. With V trimmed by 1 base and J by 4 bases, 14 bases remained unmatched. The CDR3 is 18 amino acids. Germline V gene data show CDR1 as KGHSH and CDR2 as LQKENI. In DNA form, the CDR3 reads TGTGCCAGCTCACCACTTAGGGCAGGGGGCGCGGGAAGCACTGAAGCTTTCTTT. Protein: CASSPLRAGGAGSTEAFF.

J is TRBJ1-1 and V is TRBV6-5; D not certain. V shed 6 bases and J shed 3 bases, with 8 bases lying between them. From germline, CDR1 is MNHEY and CDR2 SVGAGI. This CDR3 has 12 residues. DNA of the CDR3: TGTGCCAGCAGCGATCCAGACACTGAAGCTTTCTTT. It is translated as CASSDPDTEAFF.

The chain's CDR3 is CSARSVAFSTDTQYF. CDR3 nucleotides: TGCAGTGCTAGATCCGTAGCGTTTAGCACAGATACGCAGTATTTT. This chain connects TRBV20-1 to TRBJ2-3; weak D call: TRBD2 (5 bases). Between the trimmed V and J ends, which lost 2 bases and 0 bases, there was a span of 12 bases. Per germline, CDR1 DFQATT and CDR2 SNEGSKA (reference sequence). This CDR3 comprises 15 residues.

This chain connects TRBV30 to TRBJ1-6; D not certain. The V gene lost 4 bases and the J gene lost 0 bases, with 7 bases spanning the gap. This CDR3 region has 14 residues. Germline V lookup: CDR1 GTSNPN, CDR2 SVGIG (reference sequence). Here the CDR3 DNA reads TGTGCCTGGACGGTTAGCTCCTATAATTCACCCCTCCACTTT. Amino acid sequence: CAWTVSSYNSPLHF.

V gene TRBV20-1 combines with J gene TRBJ1-1; a weak D match, TRBD1 (5 bases). Per the germline V gene, CDR1 is DFQATT and CDR2 is SNEGSKA (reference sequence). The germline V and J ends were trimmed by 3 bases and 4 bases, with 12 bases remaining between them. The CDR3 has 13 residues. CDR3 sequence reads: CSASHQGGTEAFF. The CDR3 DNA sequence: TGCAGTGCTAGTCACCAGGGCGGCACTGAAGCTTTCTTT.

This chain links TRBV20-1 with TRBJ1-5; 9 bases map to TRBD1. The CDR3 contains 12 residues. Trimming cost V 6 bases and J 4 bases; bases outside gene matches: 1. Per germline, CDR1 DFQATT and CDR2 SNEGSKA (reference sequence). CDR3 nucleotides: TGCAGTGCCGGACAGGGGAATCAGCCCCAGCATTTT. Translated, it gives CSAGQGNQPQHF.

This clonotype has just one count. The chain has TRBV6-6 and TRBJ1-5, with 7 bases aligning to TRBD1. J lost 10 bases, V lost 1 base, and 10 bases had no gene match. The germline V gene has CDR1 MNHNY and CDR2 SVGAGI (reference sequence). There are 15 residues in the CDR3. The CDR3 protein is CASSYFRTGEIPQHF. The DNA of the CDR3 is TGTGCCAGCAGTTACTTCCGGACAGGCGAAATTCCCCAGCATTTT.

This sequence joins TRBV29-1 and TRBJ1-1; D unresolved. This CDR3 region has 12 residues. Deletions cut 4 bases from V and 4 bases from J, with 10 bases between. Germline lookup yields CDR1 SQVTM and CDR2 ANQGSEA. The CDR3 sequence: CSVVNRPTEAFF. In DNA form, the CDR3 reads TGCAGCGTTGTCAACCGGCCCACTGAAGCTTTCTTT. Drawing the rest from reference TRBV29-1 and TRBJ1-1, the complete variable domain is SAVISQKPSRDICQRGTSLTIQCQVDSQVTMMFWYRQQPGQSLTLIATANQGSEATYESGFVIDKFPISRPNLTFSTLTVSNMSPEDSSIYLCSVVNRPTEAFFGQGTRLTVV.

This rearrangement joins TRBV2 to TRBJ2-7; no firm D call. The CDR3 is 13 residues long. The germline V gene encodes CDR1 SNHLY and CDR2 FYNNEI. Trimming cost V 7 bases and J 5 bases, with 15 bases left between them. CDR3 nucleotides: TGTGCCAGCAATTGGCGGCGCCAGGACGAGCAGTACTTC. It codes for CASNWRRQDEQYF. Full variable domain (outside the CDR3, taken from reference TRBV2 and TRBJ2-7): EPEVTQTPSHQVTQMGQEVILRCVPISNHLYFYWYRQILGQKVEFLVSFYNNEISEKSEIFDDQFSVERPDGSNFTLKIRSTKLEDSAMYFCASNWRRQDEQYFGPGTRLTVT.

This clonotype was seen only once. V gene TRBV20-1 combines with J gene TRBJ1-5; D gene unclear. The CDR3 has 12 amino acids. Looked up from germline, CDR1 is DFQATT and CDR2 is SNEGSKA (reference sequence). With 3 bases removed from V and 6 bases from J, the gap between germline ends came to 9 bases. In nucleotides, the CDR3 is TGCAGTGCTAGGACCAGGTTTCAGCCCCAGCATTTT. The encoded protein is CSARTRFQPQHF.

This chain links TRBV15 with TRBJ2-3, with 12 positions matching TRBD2. J was trimmed by 2 bases and V by 3 bases; bases with no gene match: 3. CDR1 and CDR2 from the germline V gene are LNHNV and YYDKDF (reference sequence). The CDR3 consists of 16 residues. CDR3 amino acids: CATSSRLAGATDTQYF. The CDR3 DNA reads as TGTGCCACCAGCAGCCGACTAGCGGGGGCCACAGATACGCAGTATTTT. Variable domain in full (rest from reference TRBV15 and TRBJ2-3): DAMVIQNPRYQVTQFGKPVTLSCSQTLNHNVMYWYQQKSSQAPKLLFHYYDKDFNNEADTPDNFQSRRPNTSFCFLDIRSPGLGDTAMYLCATSSRLAGATDTQYFGPGTRLTVL.

CDR3 nucleotide sequence: TGCAGCGCCCCAGCCCGATCCCGCACAGATACGCAGTATTTT. Its translation is CSAPARSRTDTQYF. J is TRBJ2-3 and V is TRBV29-1; no clear D gene. The V end lost 7 bases, the J end lost 1 base, and 15 bases lay between the germline ends. The CDR3 spans 14 residues. Germline V lookup: CDR1 SQVTM, CDR2 ANQGSEA.

This sequence joins TRBV24-1 and TRBJ2-7, with 8 bases fitting TRBD2. This CDR3 has 10 amino acids. The germline V gene encodes CDR1 KGHDR and CDR2 SFDVKD. The V segment lost 12 bases and the J segment 6 bases; nucleotides outside the gene matches: 3. The CDR3 DNA reads TGTGCCCCGGGGGGGCTCGAGCAGTACGTC. It specifies CAPGGLEQYV.